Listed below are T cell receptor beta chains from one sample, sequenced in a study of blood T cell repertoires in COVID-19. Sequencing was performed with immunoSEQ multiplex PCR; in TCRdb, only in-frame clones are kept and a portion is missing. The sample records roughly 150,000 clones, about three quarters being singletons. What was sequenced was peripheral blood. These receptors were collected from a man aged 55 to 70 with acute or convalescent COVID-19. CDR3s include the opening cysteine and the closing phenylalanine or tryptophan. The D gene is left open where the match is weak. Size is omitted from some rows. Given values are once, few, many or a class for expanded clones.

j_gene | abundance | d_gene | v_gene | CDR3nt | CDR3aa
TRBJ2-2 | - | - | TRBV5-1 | TGCGCCAGCAGCTTGAACACTCTGGGGGGGAACACCGGGGAGCTGTTTTTT | CASSLNTLGGNTGELFF
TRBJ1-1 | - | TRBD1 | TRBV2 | TGTGCCAGCAGCCTTGGACAGGGGGCTGGAGCTTTCTTT | CASSLGQGAGAFF
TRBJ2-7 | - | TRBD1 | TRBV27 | TGTGCCAGCAGGCCCTCCGGGACAGGGTCCTACGAGCAGTACTTC | CASRPSGTGSYEQYF
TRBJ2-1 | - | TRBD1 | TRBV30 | TGTGCCTGGAGTGGCCTCCGGGACAGACAGTTCTTC | CAWSGLRDRQFF
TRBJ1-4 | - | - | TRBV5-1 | TGCGCCAGCAGCTTGACAGCAACTAATGAAAAACTGTTTTTT | CASSLTATNEKLFF
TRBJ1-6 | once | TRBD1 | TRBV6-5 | TGTGCCAGCAGCCAGGGGGCTGTGGATTCACCCCTCCACTTT | CASSQGAVDSPLHF
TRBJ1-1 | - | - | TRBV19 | TGTGCCAGTAGTATGGGCAGGAACACTGAAGCTTTCTTT | CASSMGRNTEAFF
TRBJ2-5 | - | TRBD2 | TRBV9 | TGTGCCAGCAGCGTCGGACTAGCGGGGGGTCCGGCCGGCAAGACCCAGTACTTC | CASSVGLAGGPAGKTQYF
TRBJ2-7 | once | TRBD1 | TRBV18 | TGTGCCAGCTCGAAAGGGACAGGAGATTCCTACGAGCAGTACTTC | CASSKGTGDSYEQYF
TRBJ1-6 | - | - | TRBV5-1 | TGCGCCAGCAGCTTGTATACAGCCACCAATTCACCCCTCCACTTT | CASSLYTATNSPLHF
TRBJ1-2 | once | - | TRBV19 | TGTGCCAGTAGCAACAGGGACCCCTATGGCTACACCTTC | CASSNRDPYGYTF
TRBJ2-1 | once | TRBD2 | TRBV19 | TGTGCCAGTAGTTGGACTAGCGATGAGCAGTTCTTC | CASSWTSDEQFF
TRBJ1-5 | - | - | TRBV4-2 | TGTGCCAGCAGCTATGGTCCAGGGGCCGGGAGCAATCAGCCCCAGCATTTT | CASSYGPGAGSNQPQHF
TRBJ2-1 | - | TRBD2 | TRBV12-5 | TGTGCTAGTGGTTTAGTCCTCGCGAGTAGCGGGGGGTACAATGAGCAGTTCTTC | CASGLVLASSGGYNEQFF
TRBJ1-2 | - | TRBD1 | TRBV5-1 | TGCGCCAGCAACACGGAGGGGGCGGAACTCAGCTACACCTTC | CASNTEGAELSYTF
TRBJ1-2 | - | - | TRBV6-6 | TGTGCCAGCCGAACAGGTGCTAACTATGGCTACACCTTC | CASRTGANYGYTF
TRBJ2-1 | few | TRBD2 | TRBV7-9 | TGTGCCAGCAGCTTAGTTAGCGGGGGGCCCAATGAGCAGTTCTTC | CASSLVSGGPNEQFF
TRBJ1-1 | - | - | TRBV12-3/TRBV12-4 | TGTGCCAGCACCCGACGAGGAAACACTGAAGCTTTCTTT | CASTRRGNTEAFF
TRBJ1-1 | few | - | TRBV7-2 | TGTGCCAGCAGCTTAGAGCACTACACTGAAGCTTTCTTT | CASSLEHYTEAFF
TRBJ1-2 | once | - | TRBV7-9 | TGTGCCAGCAGCCTAGACGAGATATCTAACTATGGCTACACCTTC | CASSLDEISNYGYTF